These 4 T cell receptor beta chains share one sample of origin, sequenced in a study of siplizumab effects on memory and regulatory T cells. Clones were sequenced by immunoSEQ multiplex PCR, and TCRdb holds only the in-frame ones, with some missing. The table records about 100,000 clones, more than 90% of them present only once. Sequencing was performed on CD4+ T cells sorted from blood. The receptors originated from a human donor in good health.

V is TRBV28 and J is TRBJ2-2; 8 bases are a match to TRBD1. The length of the CDR3 is 14 residues. CDR1 and CDR2 from the germline V gene are MDHEN and SYDVKM. Trimming cost V 8 bases and J 4 bases; bases outside gene matches: 6. In nucleotides, the CDR3 is TGTGCCAGCGTCAGGGGGCTGGGCACCGGGGAGCTGTTTTTT. This sequence encodes CASVRGLGTGELFF.

This chain links TRBV7-6 with TRBJ2-3; TRBD2 aligns across 10 bases. V shed 5 bases, J shed 4 bases, and the junction held 9 bases outside the gene matches. This CDR3 region has 16 residues. Germline-derived CDR1 and CDR2 are SGHVS and FNYEAQ. CDR3 sequence: CASSRSGAGGPDTQYF. Written as DNA, the CDR3 is TGTGCCAGCAGCCGCTCTGGAGCGGGGGGGCCAGATACGCAGTATTTT.

The V call is TRBV9, the J call TRBJ2-1; D unclear. This CDR3 has 13 residues. The germline V gene has CDR1 SGDLS and CDR2 YYNGEE. With 1 base removed from V and 7 bases from J, the gap between germline ends came to 9 bases. DNA for the CDR3: TGTGCCAGCAGCGTATCGGCTCATAATGAGCAGTTCTTC. It specifies CASSVSAHNEQFF.

The CDR3 DNA sequence: TGTGCCAGCAGTTACTCCGGGACAGCCGGCACAGATACGCAGTATTTT. This sequence encodes CASSYSGTAGTDTQYF. The chain recombines TRBV6-6 with TRBJ2-3; 7 bases match TRBD1. Trimming took 0 bases from V and 1 from J; bases not matched to a gene: 4. The CDR3 covers 16 residues. Per the germline V gene, CDR1 is MNHNY and CDR2 is SVGAGI (reference sequence).